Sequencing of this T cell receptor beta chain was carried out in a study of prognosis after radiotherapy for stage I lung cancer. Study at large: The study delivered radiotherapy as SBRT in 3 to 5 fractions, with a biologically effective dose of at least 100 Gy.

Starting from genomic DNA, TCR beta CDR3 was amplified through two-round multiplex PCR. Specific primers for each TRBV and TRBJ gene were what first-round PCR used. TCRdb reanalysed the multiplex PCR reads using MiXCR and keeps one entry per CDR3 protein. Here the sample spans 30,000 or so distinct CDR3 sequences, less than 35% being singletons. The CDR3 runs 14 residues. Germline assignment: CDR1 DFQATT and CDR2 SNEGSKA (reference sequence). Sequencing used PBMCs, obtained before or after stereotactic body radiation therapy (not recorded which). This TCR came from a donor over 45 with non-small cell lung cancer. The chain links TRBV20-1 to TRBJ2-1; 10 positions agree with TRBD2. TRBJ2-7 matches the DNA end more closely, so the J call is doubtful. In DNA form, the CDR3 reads TGCAGTGCTCATAGCGGGAGGCCCCACAATGAGCAGTACTTC. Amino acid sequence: CSAHSGRPHNEQYF.